These T cell receptor beta chains were read from a single sample in a study of blood T cell repertoires in COVID-19. Libraries were prepared by immunoSEQ multiplex PCR; TCRdb keeps only in-frame clonotypes and omits some of them. The sample records fewer than 200,000 clones, more than 80% being singletons. The source material was peripheral blood. These receptors were collected from a woman aged 80 or over with COVID-19, enrolled during active disease. CDR3s include the opening cysteine and the closing phenylalanine or tryptophan. A D gene is named only where the DNA matches it firmly. For some rows the clone size is stated as once, few or many, or as a class when expanded; others skip it.

clone size	V gene	J gene	D gene	CDR3 protein	CDR3 DNA
NA	TRBV11-3	TRBJ1-4	NA	CASSLTGNEKLFF	TGTGCCAGCAGCTTAACAGGGAATGAAAAACTGTTTTTT
NA	TRBV7-8	TRBJ2-2	NA	CASSLQGNLNTGELFF	TGTGCCAGCAGCTTACAGGGGAATTTGAACACCGGGGAGCTGTTTTTT
NA	TRBV7-2	TRBJ2-7	NA	CASSLRVNSYEQYF	TGTGCCAGCAGCTTACGGGTCAATAGCTACGAGCAGTACTTC
once	TRBV7-9	TRBJ2-7	TRBD1	CASSLIRTGGFREQYF	TGTGCCAGCAGCTTAATCCGGACAGGGGGTTTTCGCGAGCAGTACTTC
NA	TRBV7-9	TRBJ2-3	NA	CASSVSGTHSTQYF	TGTGCCAGCAGCGTCAGCGGTACACATAGTACGCAGTATTTT
once	TRBV4-2	TRBJ1-4	TRBD1	CASSQGQGVTNEKLFF	TGTGCCAGCAGCCAAGGGCAGGGGGTAACTAATGAAAAACTGTTTTTT
NA	TRBV28	TRBJ2-6	NA	CASRGQAGANVLTF	TGTGCCAGCAGGGGGCAGGCTGGGGCCAACGTCCTGACTTTC
NA	TRBV28	TRBJ1-5	NA	CASSFAISNQPQHF	TGTGCCAGCAGTTTTGCGATCAGCAATCAGCCCCAGCATTTT
NA	TRBV4-3	TRBJ1-2	NA	CASSQETGDYGYTF	TGCGCCAGCAGCCAAGAGACAGGAGACTATGGCTACACCTTC
NA	TRBV28	TRBJ2-7	NA	CASSSSGTTYEQYF	TGTGCCAGCAGTTCCTCCGGGACAACGTACGAGCAGTACTTC
NA	TRBV28	TRBJ2-3	NA	CASSSLVDTQYF	TGTGCCAGCAGTTCCCTTGTAGATACGCAGTATTTT
NA	TRBV11-2	TRBJ2-5	TRBD2	CASSLDRGGQETQYF	TGTGCCAGCAGCTTAGACCGGGGAGGGCAAGAGACCCAGTACTTC
NA	TRBV21-1	TRBJ1-2	NA	CSDRDKYGYTF	TGTTCTGACAGGGATAAGTATGGCTACACCTTC
few	TRBV7-7	TRBJ1-4	TRBD1	CASSLGQGADEKLFF	TGTGCTAGCAGCTTAGGACAGGGGGCGGATGAAAAACTGTTTTTT
NA	TRBV28	TRBJ2-1	TRBD2	CASSESGTEEGQFF	TGTGCCAGCAGTGAGAGCGGGACCGAAGAGGGGCAGTTCTTC
NA	TRBV11-3	TRBJ2-2	TRBD2	CASSLFQAGAAGGELFF	TGTGCCAGCAGCTTATTCCAAGCGGGGGCCGCCGGCGGGGAGCTGTTTTTT
NA	TRBV7-6	TRBJ1-1	NA	CASSERVGLWNTEAFF	TGTGCCAGCAGTGAAAGGGTGGGGCTATGGAACACTGAAGCTTTCTTT
NA	TRBV18	TRBJ2-7	TRBD1	CASSPRTGYEQYF	TGTGCCAGCTCACCCCGGACAGGCTACGAGCAGTACTTC
NA	TRBV19	TRBJ1-2	TRBD1	CASIRSWDRVDGYTF	TGTGCCAGTATTCGGTCGTGGGACAGGGTTGATGGCTACACCTTC
NA	TRBV3-1/TRBV3-2	TRBJ2-2	TRBD2	CASSQWFIVRREGPGTGELFF	TGTGCCAGCAGCCAATGGTTTATAGTCCGGCGGGAGGGGCCGGGGACCGGGGAGCTGTTTTTT
NA	TRBV28	TRBJ1-5	NA	CASSENRVEPQHF	TGTGCCAGCAGCGAGAACAGGGTTGAGCCCCAGCATTTT
NA	TRBV24-1	TRBJ1-1	NA	CATSALGGGVAFF	TGTGCCACCAGTGCCCTCGGTGGGGGCGTAGCTTTCTTT
NA	TRBV6-6	TRBJ1-4	NA	CAATRGVGEKLFF	TGTGCAGCCACCCGGGGAGTTGGTGAAAAACTGTTTTTT
once	TRBV12-3/TRBV12-4	TRBJ1-2	TRBD1	CASSFQGARGYTF	TGTGCCAGCAGTTTCCAGGGGGCGCGTGGCTACACCTTC
NA	TRBV12-5	TRBJ2-7	TRBD1	CASGTGTGGREQYF	TGTGCTAGTGGAACCGGGACAGGGGGTAGGGAGCAGTACTTC
NA	TRBV11-3	TRBJ2-1	NA	CASSLDGGTAQYEQFF	TGTGCCAGCAGCTTAGATGGGGGGACTGCCCAGTATGAGCAGTTCTTC
NA	TRBV6-2/TRBV6-3	TRBJ2-4	NA	CASSRRVSPTAKNIQYF	TGTGCCAGCAGTCGCAGGGTAAGCCCAACGGCCAAAAACATTCAGTACTTC
NA	TRBV2	TRBJ2-7	TRBD1	CASSPRGLEQYF	TGTGCCAGCAGCCCCAGGGGGCTCGAGCAGTACTTC
once	TRBV7-2	TRBJ2-1	TRBD2	CASSPLAGGAPYNEQFF	TGTGCCAGCAGCCCCCTCGCGGGGGGGGCCCCTTACAATGAGCAGTTCTTC
NA	TRBV5-1	TRBJ2-3	TRBD2	CASSLAWRERDTQYF	TGCGCCAGCAGCTTGGCGTGGCGGGAGCGGGATACGCAGTATTTT
NA	TRBV4-1	TRBJ2-1	NA	CASSQDVAAQFNEQFF	TGCGCCAGCAGCCAAGATGTGGCAGCGCAATTCAATGAGCAGTTCTTC
NA	TRBV6-5	TRBJ1-1	TRBD1	CASSWTGSGTEAFF	TGTGCCAGCAGTTGGACAGGGTCGGGGACTGAAGCTTTCTTT